This T cell receptor beta chain was captured in a study of post-analysis software for immune sequencing data. At the level of the study: Multiple sclerosis in the patients followed relapsing-remitting, secondary progressive and progressive-relapsing courses.

V lost 6 bases and J 4 bases, leaving 22 bases between the germline ends. The CDR3 has 15 residues. From germline, CDR1 is DFQATT and CDR2 SNEGSKA (reference sequence). Points on this clonotype: No antigen is known for it.

General observations from the study: TRBV5-6, TRBV5-1 and TRBV20-1 were among four or five TRBV segments more frequent in patients than controls. Samples made in the same batch grouped tightly together by F measure. Significantly lower normalized Chao1 diversity was seen in multiple sclerosis patients than in controls.

Unique molecular identifiers were carried by the TCR beta cDNA libraries. From about 1 to 10 million T cells, 400,000 to 650,000 cDNA molecules were obtained. TCRdb recomputed calls from the PCR reads with MiXCR, one row per CDR3 protein. The profile covers 650,000 to 850,000 distinct CDR3 sequences, with about 50% appearing a single time and 4% to 5.5% taken by the ten largest. Material: blood. The rearrangement links TRBV20-1 to TRBJ2-7; weak D call: TRBD2 (6 bases). The source is a girl aged 10 to 17 with multiple sclerosis. CDR3 residues: CSATPGLSKGYEQYF. The CDR3 nucleotides read TGCAGTGCGACGCCGGGACTCTCTAAGGGGTACGAGCAGTACTTC.